This entry lists 13 T cell receptor beta chains sequenced from one sample in a study of cytomegalovirus exposure and HLA in healthy donors. The PCR was carried out with 60 Vbeta primers and 13 Jbeta primers. Some clones are missing from TCRdb's copy, which holds only in-frame ones; the method was immunoSEQ multiplex PCR. This repertoire shows approximately 160,000 clones, less than 85% found once; its top ten account for roughly 1.5%. Sequencing was carried out using PBMCs. Source of these receptors: a male donor in good health and CMV-seronegative.

This clone was recorded only once. The chain uses TRBV7-9 and TRBJ2-7; TRBD1 aligns across 10 bases. This CDR3 region has 16 residues. After removal of 1 base from V and 2 bases from J, the junction contained 5 bases not matched to a gene. Germline V gene sequence: CDR1 SEHNR, CDR2 FQNEAQ (reference sequence). CDR3 region: CASSLGRDRGPYEQYF. The CDR3 coding sequence is TGTGCCAGCAGCTTAGGCAGGGACAGGGGACCCTACGAGCAGTACTTC.

The chain is built from TRBV11-2 and TRBJ1-1; D might be TRBD1 (6 bases). V lost 0 bases and J 5 bases, leaving 13 bases between the germline ends. Germline values: CDR1 SGHAT, CDR2 FQNNGV. The CDR3 has 15 amino acids. The CDR3 loop reads CASSLEDRWMTEAFF. CDR3 sequence (DNA): TGTGCCAGCAGCTTAGAGGACAGATGGATGACTGAAGCTTTCTTT.

The gene calls are TRBV5-6 and TRBJ2-7; 10 bases are a match to TRBD1. The CDR3 is 17 amino acids. From germline, CDR1 is SGHDT and CDR2 YYEEEE. The trim removed 0 bases at V and 6 bases at J, leaving 12 bases unmatched. The CDR3 protein is CASSLGLGTGDLFEQYF. The DNA of the CDR3 is TGTGCCAGCAGCTTGGGTTTGGGGACAGGGGACTTGTTCGAGCAGTACTTC. Full variable domain (rest looked up from reference TRBV5-6 and TRBJ2-7): DAGVTQSPTHLIKTRGQQVTLRCSPKSGHDTVSWYQQALGQGPQFIFQYYEEEERQRGNFPDRFSGHQFPNYSSELNVNALLLGDSALYLCASSLGLGTGDLFEQYFGPGTRLTVT.

The chain is built from TRBV28 and TRBJ2-3, with TRBD1 matching 9 bases. The trim removed 6 bases at V and 4 bases at J, leaving 5 bases unmatched. The CDR3 has 14 residues. Germline assignment: CDR1 MDHEN and CDR2 SYDVKM. CDR3 sequence (DNA): TGTGCCAGCAGCGGGACAGGGTATGCAGATACGCAGTATTTT. It encodes CASSGTGYADTQYF.

Only a few counts were recorded for this clone. One end of the junction does not line up with germline, which may come from a read error. The CDR3 region is CSSSFGTGRWSNYGYTF. CDR3 sequence (DNA): TGTTCCAGCAGCTTCGGGACAGGGAGATGGTCTAACTATGGCTACACCTTC. The gene calls are TRBV7-9 and TRBJ1-2; TRBD1 matches 9 bases. There are 17 residues in the CDR3. In germline, CDR1 is SEHNR, CDR2 FQNEAQ (reference sequence).

This chain links TRBV9 with TRBJ2-5, with D hard to call. V lost 0 bases, J lost 5 bases, and 11 bases lay in between. Germline CDR1 reads SGDLS; CDR2 reads YYNGEE. This CDR3 region has 14 residues. CDR3 residues: CASSVGPSGETQYF. CDR3 sequence (DNA): TGTGCCAGCAGCGTAGGCCCCTCCGGGGAGACCCAGTACTTC.

The chain uses TRBV5-6 and TRBJ2-7; 7 nucleotides match TRBD2. CDR3 length: 15 residues. Losses at the gene ends were 4 bases for V and 1 base for J; bases not matched to a gene: 8. CDR1 and CDR2 from the germline V gene are SGHDT and YYEEEE. CDR3 bases: TGTGCCAGCAGCCCGGGTTGGGGGGGGTCCTACGAGCAGTACTTC. It yields the protein CASSPGWGGSYEQYF.

Of note for this clone: Germline is not matched at one junction end, which may reflect a read error. J is TRBJ1-5 and V is TRBV7-9; the match to TRBD1 covers 9 bases. The CDR3 covers 19 residues. CDR1 and CDR2 from the germline V gene are SEHNR and FQNEAQ (reference sequence). The DNA for the CDR3 is TGTTCCAGCAGCCCAGCAAAACCGGGACAGGGCTTTGACAATCAGCCCCAGCATTTT. Translated, it gives CSSSPAKPGQGFDNQPQHF.

CDR3 sequence reads: CATTLRDRDNQPQHF. The CDR3 nucleotides are TGTGCCACCACGCTCCGGGACAGGGACAATCAGCCCCAGCATTTT. The chain combines TRBV19 with TRBJ1-5, with TRBD1 identical over 9 bases. This CDR3 spans 15 amino acids. Germline V gene data show CDR1 as LNHDA and CDR2 as SQIVND (reference sequence). V shed 10 bases, J shed 3 bases, and the junction held 10 bases outside the gene matches.

The chain couples TRBV28 to TRBJ2-7, with D maybe TRBD1 (6 bases). V lost 6 bases and J lost 3, with 12 bases in between. The germline V gene encodes CDR1 MDHEN and CDR2 SYDVKM. The CDR3 sequence is 13 residues long. DNA of the CDR3: TGTGCCAGCAGCCCCGGGACATTCTACGAGCAGTACTTC. It codes for CASSPGTFYEQYF.

The CDR3 protein is CASSPRTGHNYGYTF. CDR3 bases: TGTGCCAGCAGCCCCCGGACAGGCCATAACTATGGCTACACCTTC. V is TRBV9 and J is TRBJ1-2, with TRBD1 identical over 7 bases. Per the germline V gene, CDR1 is SGDLS and CDR2 is YYNGEE. After removal of 4 bases from V and 1 base from J, the junction contained 7 bases not matched to a gene. This CDR3 contains 15 residues.

The rearrangement uses TRBV7-8 and TRBJ1-5; 9 positions agree with TRBD1. From germline, CDR1 is SGHVS and CDR2 FQNEAQ. The CDR3 is 19 residues long. V lost 5 bases and J lost 2; bases outside the gene matches: 16. The CDR3 here is CASSLTIFPGQGGNQPQHF. The CDR3 region has the DNA TGTGCCAGCAGCCTAACGATCTTCCCGGGACAGGGAGGCAATCAGCCCCAGCATTTT.

V and J are TRBV6-1 and TRBJ2-1; TRBD1 matches at 9 bases. CDR1 and CDR2 from the germline V gene are MNHNS and SASEGT. Trimming removed 4 bases from V and 6 bases from J; junction bases left unmatched: 1. The CDR3 is 13 amino acids. Here the CDR3 reads CASSGDRVNEQFF. As DNA, the CDR3 is TGTGCCAGCAGTGGGGACAGGGTCAATGAGCAGTTCTTC.